This record covers a single T cell receptor (beta chain). The target antigen is unknown. CDR1 is LGHNA, CDR2 YNFKEQ, per germline. Germline trimming cut 2 bases from V and 2 bases from J; bases unmatched to any gene: 7. The CDR3 is 16 residues long. Multiplex touch-down PCR with TRB-A/B primers amplified rearranged V-D-J TRB sequences. TCRdb reprocessed the multiplex PCR reads with MiXCR, giving one entry per CDR3 protein. The table lists 6,300 or so distinct CDR3 sequences, around 33% of them singletons. This sample was included in a study of T cell repertoires in aging, cancer and after chemotherapy. The template was genomic DNA from peripheral blood, not RNA. The study's findings and limits: Rebound thymic output was suggested by rising median generation probability during chemotherapy in each cancer cohort. In cancer patients, declining TCR diversity with age involved lost richness and lost evenness. Age-matched healthy donors had significantly more diverse, less clonal blood TCR repertoires than untreated cancer patients. These repertoire data do not allow conclusions about immunological memory after chemotherapy.

This TCR was recovered from a human donor in good health. The sample comprised blood. The chain employs TRBV4-2 and TRBJ2-5; 8 positions match TRBD1. CDR3 sequence: CASSQFRQGNQETQYF. CDR3 DNA sequence: TGTGCCAGCAGCCAATTCCGACAGGGGAATCAAGAGACCCAGTACTTC.